This is a list of T cell receptor beta chains from one sample in a study of cytomegalovirus exposure and HLA in healthy donors. Clones were read by immunoSEQ multiplex PCR, and TCRdb kept only the in-frame ones, dropping some. The repertoire includes about 160,000 clones, 75% to 90% of them detected once, and roughly 1.9% sits in the top ten. Sequenced material: PBMCs. These TCRs come from a woman younger than 35 in good health and CMV-seronegative. CDR3s include the opening cysteine and the closing phenylalanine or tryptophan. A D gene is named only where the DNA matches it firmly. A clone size is listed for some rows: how often the clone was seen (once, few, many), or a class if it is expanded.

CASSFPARRWPFEQYF	TGTGCCAGCAGCTTCCCTGCACGGAGGTGGCCGTTCGAGCAGTACTTC	TRBV7-9	NA	16	NA	TRBJ2-7
CASSSGTGNNEQFF	TGTGCCAGCTCATCCGGGACAGGGAACAATGAGCAGTTCTTC	TRBV18	TRBD1	14	NA	TRBJ2-1
CASSSGEGNTIYF	TGTGCCAGCAGCTCCGGTGAGGGAAACACCATATATTTT	TRBV7-2	NA	13	few	TRBJ1-3
CASSETGNYGYTF	TGTGCCAGCAGCGAGACGGGGAACTATGGCTACACCTTC	TRBV7-3	NA	13	NA	TRBJ1-2
CASSSPPGGRLYEQYF	TGTGCCAGCAGTTCCCCGCCAGGGGGAAGGCTATACGAGCAGTACTTC	TRBV27	TRBD1	16	NA	TRBJ2-7
CASTIGTGYYYEQYF	TGTGCCAGTACTATTGGGACAGGCTACTACTACGAGCAGTACTTC	TRBV19	TRBD1	15	once	TRBJ2-7
CAIRPTGTSGNTIYF	TGTGCCATCAGGCCCACAGGGACGTCTGGAAACACCATATATTTT	TRBV10-3	NA	15	NA	TRBJ1-3
CATSSGSWAADTQYF	TGTGCCACCAGCAGTGGATCCTGGGCTGCAGATACGCAGTATTTT	TRBV15	NA	15	NA	TRBJ2-3
CSSSLEGTGYEQYF	TGTTCCAGCAGCTTAGAAGGGACAGGCTACGAGCAGTACTTC	TRBV7-9	TRBD1	14	NA	TRBJ2-7
CASVAYRFLGYTF	TGTGCCAGTGTGGCGTACAGGTTCCTTGGCTACACCTTC	TRBV28	NA	13	NA	TRBJ1-2
CASSPTPADTGELFF	TGTGCCAGCAGCCCGACTCCCGCGGACACCGGGGAGCTGTTTTTT	TRBV5-5	NA	15	NA	TRBJ2-2
CASSSQGAEGYTF	TGTGCCAGCAGTTCCCAGGGGGCCGAAGGCTACACCTTC	TRBV6-6	TRBD1	13	NA	TRBJ1-2
CASSFGLAADTQYF	TGCGCCAGCAGCTTTGGACTAGCGGCAGATACGCAGTATTTT	TRBV5-1	TRBD2	14	NA	TRBJ2-3
CAISEGGVSYNEQFF	TGTGCCATCAGTGAGGGCGGGGTGTCCTACAATGAGCAGTTCTTC	TRBV10-3	NA	15	NA	TRBJ2-1
CAISGQGFNGELFF	TGTGCCATCAGTGGGCAGGGATTCAACGGGGAGCTGTTTTTT	TRBV10-3	NA	14	NA	TRBJ2-2
CASSPGGTGRGYTF	TGTGCCAGCAGCCCAGGGGGAACTGGACGTGGCTACACCTTC	TRBV7-3	TRBD1	14	NA	TRBJ1-2
CASSELAIYNEQFF	TGTGCCAGTAGTGAACTAGCGATTTACAATGAGCAGTTCTTC	TRBV19	TRBD2	14	NA	TRBJ2-1
CASSLGRSYNEQFF	TGTGCCAGCAGCTTAGGCCGCTCCTACAATGAGCAGTTCTTC	TRBV27	NA	14	NA	TRBJ2-1
CASSSHRGRYEQYF	TGTGCCAGCAGTTCCCACAGGGGACGCTACGAGCAGTACTTC	TRBV11-2	TRBD1	14	NA	TRBJ2-7
CASSPGDRSYEQYF	TGCGCCAGCAGCCCCGGGGACAGATCCTACGAGCAGTACTTC	TRBV5-1	TRBD1	14	NA	TRBJ2-7
CASSFATGSGNTIYF	TGCGCCAGCAGCTTCGCGACAGGCTCTGGAAACACCATATATTTT	TRBV5-1	NA	15	NA	TRBJ1-3
CAWSGQARGYEQYF	TGTGCCTGGAGTGGACAGGCGAGGGGTTACGAGCAGTACTTC	TRBV30	NA	14	once	TRBJ2-7
CASSSPGHNSYEQYF	TGCGCCAGCAGCTCTCCGGGACATAACTCCTACGAGCAGTACTTC	TRBV5-1	NA	15	NA	TRBJ2-7
CASRLLYGTEAFF	TGTGCCAGCAGGCTACTTTATGGCACTGAAGCTTTCTTT	TRBV6-1	NA	13	NA	TRBJ1-1
CASSRGAFF	TGTGCCAGCAGTCGCGGAGCTTTCTTT	TRBV6-6	NA	9	NA	TRBJ1-1
CASSIRFTDTQYF	TGTGCCAGCAGCATACGGTTCACAGATACGCAGTATTTT	TRBV14	NA	13	NA	TRBJ2-3
CASSSASGGDTQYF	TGTGCCAGCAGCTCTGCTAGCGGCGGAGATACGCAGTATTTT	TRBV5-4	TRBD2	14	NA	TRBJ2-3
CASSYGQGTYNEQFF	TGTGCCAGCAGTTACGGACAGGGTACCTACAATGAGCAGTTCTTC	TRBV6-5	TRBD1	15	NA	TRBJ2-1
CASSRSGSYNEQFF	TGTGCCAGCAGCCGTAGCGGGAGCTACAATGAGCAGTTCTTC	TRBV7-2	TRBD2	14	NA	TRBJ2-1
CASSLFRGGSSSEQYF	TGTGCCAGCAGTTTATTTAGGGGGGGGAGCTCTTCCGAGCAGTACTTC	TRBV28	NA	16	NA	TRBJ2-7
CASSTTWTVNNEQFF	TGTGCCAGCTCTACAACCTGGACAGTTAACAATGAGCAGTTCTTC	TRBV19	NA	15	NA	TRBJ2-1
CASSLRMGQTGELFF	TGTGCCAGCAGCCTCCGGATGGGCCAGACCGGGGAGCTGTTTTTT	TRBV7-6	NA	15	NA	TRBJ2-2
CASSVTGTEAFF	TGTGCCAGCAGTGTCACAGGGACAGAAGCTTTCTTT	TRBV5-6	NA	12	few	TRBJ1-1
CASSQVGLAPNIQYF	TGCGCCAGCAGCCAAGTAGGACTAGCGCCAAACATTCAGTACTTC	TRBV4-1	TRBD2	15	NA	TRBJ2-4
CASSPTGSYEQYF	TGTGCCAGCAGCCCTACAGGGTCCTACGAGCAGTACTTC	TRBV7-9	NA	13	NA	TRBJ2-7
CASSTSGVQEKLFF	TGTGCCAGCAGCACATCAGGGGTTCAAGAAAAATTGTTTTTT	TRBV7-9	NA	14	NA	TRBJ1-4
CASSLSGHQYNEQFF	TGTGCCAGCAGCTTGTCGGGACACCAATACAATGAGCAGTTCTTC	TRBV5-4	NA	15	NA	TRBJ2-1
CASSVGVGGSSYEQYF	TGTGCCAGCAGCGTAGGGGTGGGAGGAAGCTCCTACGAGCAGTACTTC	TRBV9	NA	16	NA	TRBJ2-7
CASSLGQGAPRETQYF	TGCGCCAGCAGCTTGGGACAGGGGGCGCCCCGGGAGACCCAGTACTTC	TRBV5-1	TRBD1	16	NA	TRBJ2-5
CASSSQGNTEAFF	TGTGCCAGCAGTTCGCAGGGCAACACTGAAGCTTTCTTT	TRBV27	NA	13	NA	TRBJ1-1